This TCR beta chain was recovered during a study of cytomegalovirus exposure and HLA in healthy donors. The method was immunoSEQ multiplex PCR; TCRdb's version includes in-frame clones alone and lacks a portion of them. The sample yields 100,000 to 150,000 clones, about 83% seen once. The germline CDR1 and CDR2 sequences are MNHNY and SVGAGI (reference sequence). The CDR3 is 12 amino acids. V was cut by 3 bases and J by 4 bases, with 7 bases left in between. The TCR was taken from a young man in good health and CMV-seronegative. The chain recombines TRBV6-6 with TRBJ2-7; D remains unclear. Sequencing used PBMCs. CDR3 coding DNA: TGTGCCAGCAGTTATGGGCTTTACGAGCAGTACTTC. Its translation is CASSYGLYEQYF.